This record concerns one TCR beta chain sequence. Methods used by the authors: For nucleated cells, counts were estimated from reference gene primer amplification. The data were produced by immunoSEQ multiplex PCR, yet TCRdb's version contains in-frame clones alone and is incomplete. The V and J calls and clone size are taken from that table; D and trimming were inferred from the DNA. The sample includes some 80,000 clones, about four fifths of them seen just once. This sample stems from a study of blood T cell repertoires in COVID-19. The sequencing sample was made of peripheral blood. The sequence derives from an elderly woman with active or convalescent COVID-19.

CDR3 bases: TGCGCCAGCAGCTCGGATAGGGGGCCGATAACTGAGCAGTTCTTC. Translation: CASSSDRGPITEQFF. The chain couples TRBV5-1 to TRBJ2-1; TRBD1 matches at 7 bases. CDR1 is SGHRS, CDR2 YFSETQ, per germline. The trim removed 3 bases at V and 9 bases at J, leaving 12 bases unmatched. The CDR3 is 15 residues long.